The sequence of this T cell receptor (beta chain) was determined in a study of blood T cell repertoires in COVID-19. Per the germline V gene, CDR1 is SGHAT and CDR2 is FQNNGV. This CDR3 contains 14 residues. Losses at the gene ends were 7 bases for V and 4 bases for J; bases not matched to a gene: 8. In the original analysis: Estimated nucleated cell counts came from reference gene primer amplification. Assay used: immunoSEQ multiplex PCR; TCRdb lists only in-frame clones, some missing. D and trimming come from the DNA, and the V and J calls and clone size come from that table. The table has about 81,000 clones, approximately 89% seen once.

The sample was peripheral blood. The chain is built from TRBV11-2 and TRBJ2-5, with TRBD2 identical over 8 bases. This TCR derives from a woman older than 75 with active COVID-19. The CDR3 sequence is CASKQREYIETQYF. CDR3 nucleotides: TGTGCCAGCAAACAGCGGGAGTATATAGAGACCCAGTACTTC.